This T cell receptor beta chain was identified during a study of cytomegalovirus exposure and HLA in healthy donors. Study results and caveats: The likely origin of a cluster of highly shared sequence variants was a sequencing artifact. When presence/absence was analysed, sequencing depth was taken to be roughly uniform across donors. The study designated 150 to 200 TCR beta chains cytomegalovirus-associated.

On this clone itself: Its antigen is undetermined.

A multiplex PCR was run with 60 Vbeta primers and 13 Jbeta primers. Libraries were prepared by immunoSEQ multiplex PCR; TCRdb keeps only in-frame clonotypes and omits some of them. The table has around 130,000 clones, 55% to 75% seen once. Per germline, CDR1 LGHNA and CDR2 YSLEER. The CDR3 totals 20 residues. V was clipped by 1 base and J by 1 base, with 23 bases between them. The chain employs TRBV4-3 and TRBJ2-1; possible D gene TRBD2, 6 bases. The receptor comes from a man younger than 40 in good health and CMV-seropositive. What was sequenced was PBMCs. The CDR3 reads CASSQGREASSHPSYNEQFF. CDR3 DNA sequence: TGCGCCAGCAGCCAAGGGAGGGAGGCCTCCAGTCACCCTTCCTACAATGAGCAGTTCTTC.